The clone carrying this T cell receptor beta chain was detected only a few times. Here immunoSEQ multiplex PCR was the method, and the copy in TCRdb shows in-frame clones only, minus some. The table records about 48,000 clones, 88% of them present only once. These data come from a study of OX40 agonist ivuxolimab in advanced cancers. From germline, CDR1 is ENHRY and CDR2 SYGVKD. The CDR3 totals 16 residues. Trimming took 6 bases from V and 4 from J; bases not matched to a gene: 13. The sequencing used CD4+ or CD8+ T cells sorted from blood, collected in a trial of the OX40 agonist ivuxolimab. The V call is TRBV10-3, the J call TRBJ2-7; 9 positions agree with TRBD2. The origin of this receptor is an adult with an advanced solid tumor such as melanoma, head and neck, liver or kidney cancer. CDR3 sequence reads: CAISANPLAGPYEQYF. CDR3 bases: TGTGCCATCAGCGCGAATCCGCTAGCGGGACCTTACGAGCAGTACTTC.